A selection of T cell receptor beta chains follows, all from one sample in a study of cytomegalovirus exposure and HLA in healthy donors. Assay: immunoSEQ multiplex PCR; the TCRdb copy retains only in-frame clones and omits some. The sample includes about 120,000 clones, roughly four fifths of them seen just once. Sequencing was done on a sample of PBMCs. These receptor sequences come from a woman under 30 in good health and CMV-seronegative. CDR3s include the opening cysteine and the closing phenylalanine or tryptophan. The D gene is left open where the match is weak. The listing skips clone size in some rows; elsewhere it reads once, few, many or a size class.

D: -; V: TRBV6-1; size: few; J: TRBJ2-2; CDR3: CASKGAGELFF; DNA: TGTGCCAGCAAAGGGGCCGGGGAGCTGTTTTTT
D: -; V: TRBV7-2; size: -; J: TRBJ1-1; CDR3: CASSPWGGVNTEAFF; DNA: TGTGCCAGCAGTCCTTGGGGCGGGGTTAACACTGAAGCTTTCTTT
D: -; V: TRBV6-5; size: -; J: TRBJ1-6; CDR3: CASSYFVYSPLHF; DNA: TGTGCCAGCAGTTACTTCGTCTATTCACCCCTCCACTTT
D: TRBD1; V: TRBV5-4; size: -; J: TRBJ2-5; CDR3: CASSLTGTGWDETQYF; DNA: TGTGCCAGCAGCTTGACCGGGACAGGGTGGGACGAGACCCAGTACTTC
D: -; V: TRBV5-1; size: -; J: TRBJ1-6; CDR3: CASSYAGGTFNSPLHF; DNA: TGCGCCAGCAGCTACGCGGGAGGCACCTTTAATTCACCCCTCCACTTT
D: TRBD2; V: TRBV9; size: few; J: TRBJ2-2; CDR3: CASSPSGRGQHTGELFF; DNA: TGTGCCAGCAGCCCATCCGGGAGGGGCCAGCACACCGGGGAGCTGTTTTTT
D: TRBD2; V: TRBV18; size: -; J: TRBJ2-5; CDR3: CASSSGLVKETQYF; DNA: TGTGCCAGCTCGTCGGGACTAGTAAAAGAGACCCAGTACTTC
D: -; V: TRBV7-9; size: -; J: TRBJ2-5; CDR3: CASSLGSRFSQETQYF; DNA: TGTGCCAGCAGCTTAGGGTCCAGGTTCTCCCAAGAGACCCAGTACTTC
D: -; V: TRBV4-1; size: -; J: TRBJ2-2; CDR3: CASSQVTNTGELFF; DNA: TGCGCCAGCAGCCAAGTCACGAACACCGGGGAGCTGTTTTTT
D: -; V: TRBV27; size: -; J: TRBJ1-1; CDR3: CASSGGRVGGTEAFF; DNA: TGTGCCAGCAGCGGCGGCAGGGTCGGGGGCACTGAAGCTTTCTTT
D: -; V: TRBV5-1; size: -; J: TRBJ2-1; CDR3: CASSLALAGRPYNEQFF; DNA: TGCGCCAGCAGCTTGGCCTTGGCAGGCCGTCCCTACAATGAGCAGTTCTTC
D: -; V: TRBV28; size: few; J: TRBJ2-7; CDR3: CASSFSRAGEQYF; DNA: TGTGCCAGCAGTTTTTCCCGGGCGGGTGAGCAGTACTTC
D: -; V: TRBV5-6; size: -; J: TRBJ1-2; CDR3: CASSSGQGGGYTF; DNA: TGTGCCAGCAGCTCTGGGCAGGGAGGTGGCTACACCTTC
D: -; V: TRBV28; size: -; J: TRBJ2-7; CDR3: CASSLDSAIWYEQYF; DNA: TGTGCCAGCAGCCTGGACAGCGCCATTTGGTACGAGCAGTACTTC
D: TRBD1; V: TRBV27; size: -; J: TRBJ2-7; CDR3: CASSDPGTVYEQYF; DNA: TGTGCCAGCAGTGACCCAGGGACAGTTTACGAGCAGTACTTC
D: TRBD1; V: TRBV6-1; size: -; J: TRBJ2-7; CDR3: CASSEVEGAGYEQYF; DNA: TGTGCCAGCAGTGAAGTCGAGGGGGCAGGCTACGAGCAGTACTTC
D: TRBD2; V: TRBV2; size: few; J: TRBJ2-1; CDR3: CASSGSGGYNEQFF; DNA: TGTGCCAGCAGTGGTAGCGGGGGGTACAATGAGCAGTTCTTC
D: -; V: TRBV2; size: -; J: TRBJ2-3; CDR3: CASSSRGRTDTQYF; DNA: TGTGCCAGCAGTTCCAGGGGTAGGACAGATACGCAGTATTTT
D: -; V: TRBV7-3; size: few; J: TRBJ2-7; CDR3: CASRLTHDRGEQYF; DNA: TGTGCCAGCAGACTTACCCACGACCGAGGTGAGCAGTACTTC
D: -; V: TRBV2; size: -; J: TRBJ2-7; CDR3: CASSRNRETRPSF; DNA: TGTGCCAGCAGCAGAAACAGGGAGACCCGACCGTCCTTC
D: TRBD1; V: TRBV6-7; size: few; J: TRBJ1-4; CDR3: CASSILNRGRITTNEKLFF; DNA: TGTGCCAGCAGTATTCTAAACAGGGGGCGCATCACAACTAATGAAAAACTGTTTTTT
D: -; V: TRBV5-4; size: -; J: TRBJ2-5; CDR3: CASSLGREQYF; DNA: TGTGCCAGCAGCTTGGGACGGGAGCAGTACTTC
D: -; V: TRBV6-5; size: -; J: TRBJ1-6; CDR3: CASSSSLGDSPLHF; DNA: TGTGCCAGCAGTTCCTCCTTAGGGGATTCACCCCTCCACTTT
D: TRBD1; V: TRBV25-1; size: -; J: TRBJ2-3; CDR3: CASSEGQGDTQYF; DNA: TGTGCCAGCAGTGAAGGACAGGGGGATACGCAGTATTTT
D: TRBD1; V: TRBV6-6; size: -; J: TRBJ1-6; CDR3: CASSYVDRGVSPLHF; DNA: TGTGCCAGCAGTTACGTGGACAGGGGGGTTTCACCCCTCCACTTT
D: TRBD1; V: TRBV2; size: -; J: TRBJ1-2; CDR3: CASTETGGGYGYTF; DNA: TGTGCCAGCACTGAGACAGGGGGAGGCTATGGCTACACCTTC
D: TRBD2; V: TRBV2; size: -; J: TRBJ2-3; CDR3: CASSASLAGVTDTQYF; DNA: TGTGCCAGCAGTGCCTCCCTAGCGGGAGTTACAGATACGCAGTATTTT
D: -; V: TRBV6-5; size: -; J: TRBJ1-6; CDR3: CASSPGLNNSPLHF; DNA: TGTGCCAGCAGCCCGGGACTCAACAATTCACCCCTCCACTTT
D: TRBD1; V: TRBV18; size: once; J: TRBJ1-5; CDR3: CASSQGQASNQPQHF; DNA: TGTGCCAGCTCACAGGGACAGGCTAGCAATCAGCCCCAGCATTTT
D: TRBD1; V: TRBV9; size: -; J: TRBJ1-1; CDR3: CASSVTFLQPGQGNTEAFF; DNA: TGTGCCAGCAGCGTAACTTTCTTACAACCGGGACAGGGGAACACTGAAGCTTTCTTT
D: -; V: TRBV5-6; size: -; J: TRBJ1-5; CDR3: CASSLGLNQPQHF; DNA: TGTGCCAGCAGCTTGGGTCTCAATCAGCCCCAGCATTTT
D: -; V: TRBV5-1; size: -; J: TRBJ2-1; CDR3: CASSFGAVLTYNEQFF; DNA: TGCGCCAGCAGCTTTGGAGCTGTGTTGACCTACAATGAGCAGTTCTTC
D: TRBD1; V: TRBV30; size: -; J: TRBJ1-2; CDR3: CAWTPGTGYYGYTF; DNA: TGTGCCTGGACCCCCGGGACAGGTTATTATGGCTACACCTTC
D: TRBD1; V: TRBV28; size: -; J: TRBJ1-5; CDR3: CASTLGQEGQPQHF; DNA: TGTGCCAGCACACTTGGACAGGAGGGTCAGCCCCAGCATTTT
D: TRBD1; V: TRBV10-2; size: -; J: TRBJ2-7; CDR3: CASSTRQGTSYEQYF; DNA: TGCGCCAGCAGTACGAGACAGGGAACATCCTACGAGCAGTACTTC
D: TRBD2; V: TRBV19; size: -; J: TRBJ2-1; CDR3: CASSIVSGGPYNEQFF; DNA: TGTGCCAGTAGTATTGTTAGCGGGGGCCCCTACAATGAGCAGTTCTTC
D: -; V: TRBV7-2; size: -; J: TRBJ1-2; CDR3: CASSLGSSYGYTF; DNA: TGTGCCAGCAGCTTGGGGAGCTCCTATGGCTACACCTTC
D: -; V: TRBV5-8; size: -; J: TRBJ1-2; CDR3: CASSPVEGSNYGYTF; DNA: TGTGCCAGCAGCCCCGTTGAGGGCAGCAACTATGGCTACACCTTC
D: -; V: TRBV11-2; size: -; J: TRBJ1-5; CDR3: CASSLGPLSNQPQHF; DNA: TGTGCCAGCAGCCTGGGCCCTTTGAGCAATCAGCCCCAGCATTTT
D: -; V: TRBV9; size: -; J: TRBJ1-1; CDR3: CASSAAGSPGTEAFF; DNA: TGTGCCAGCAGCGCTGCGGGCAGCCCGGGGACTGAAGCTTTCTTT
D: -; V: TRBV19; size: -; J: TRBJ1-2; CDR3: CASVNQGSRGYTF; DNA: TGTGCCAGCGTTAATCAGGGGTCGAGGGGCTACACCTTC
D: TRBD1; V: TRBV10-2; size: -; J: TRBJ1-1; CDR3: CASSDTGGEGTEAFF; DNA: TGCGCCAGCAGCGATACAGGGGGCGAAGGCACTGAAGCTTTCTTT
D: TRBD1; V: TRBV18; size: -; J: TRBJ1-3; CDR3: CASSLDRDGNTIYF; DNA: TGTGCCAGCTCACTCGACAGGGATGGAAACACCATATATTTT
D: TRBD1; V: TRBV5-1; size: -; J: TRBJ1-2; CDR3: CASSRDSDYGYTF; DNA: TGCGCCAGCAGCCGGGACAGCGACTATGGCTACACCTTC
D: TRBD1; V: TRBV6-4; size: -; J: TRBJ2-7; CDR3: CASREQPGQNTYEQYF; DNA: TGTGCCAGCAGAGAGCAACCGGGACAGAATACCTACGAGCAGTACTTC
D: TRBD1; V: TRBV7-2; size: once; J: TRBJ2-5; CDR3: CASSLGGQYQETQYF; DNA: TGTGCCAGCAGCTTAGGGGGACAGTACCAAGAGACCCAGTACTTC
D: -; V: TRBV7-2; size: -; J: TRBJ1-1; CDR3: CASSPRSQLNTEAFF; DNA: TGTGCCAGCAGCCCCCGGTCACAGCTGAACACTGAAGCTTTCTTT